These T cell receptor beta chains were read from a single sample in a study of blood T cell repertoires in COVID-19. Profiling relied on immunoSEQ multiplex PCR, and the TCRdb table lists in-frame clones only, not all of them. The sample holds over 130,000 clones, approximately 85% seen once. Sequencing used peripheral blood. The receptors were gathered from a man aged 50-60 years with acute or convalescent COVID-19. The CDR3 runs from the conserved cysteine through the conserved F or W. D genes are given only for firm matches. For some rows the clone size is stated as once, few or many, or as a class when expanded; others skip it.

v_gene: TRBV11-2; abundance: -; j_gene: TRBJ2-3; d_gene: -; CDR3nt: TGTGCCAGCAGCTTAGACGCCCGCGACACAGATACGCAGTATTTT; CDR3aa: CASSLDARDTDTQYF
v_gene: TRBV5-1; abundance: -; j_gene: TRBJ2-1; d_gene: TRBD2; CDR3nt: TGCGCCAGCAGCTTGGTGGGACTAGCGGGAGATAATGAGCAGTTCTTC; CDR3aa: CASSLVGLAGDNEQFF
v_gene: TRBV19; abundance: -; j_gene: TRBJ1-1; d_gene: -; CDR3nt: TGTGCCAGTAGTATAAGTACCGAGGCAACTGAAGCTTTCTTT; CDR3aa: CASSISTEATEAFF
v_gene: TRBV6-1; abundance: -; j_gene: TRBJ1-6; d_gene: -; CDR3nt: TGTGCCAGCAGTGAAGGAGGCGGGGACTTCTCCTATAATTCACCCCTCCACTTT; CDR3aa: CASSEGGGDFSYNSPLHF
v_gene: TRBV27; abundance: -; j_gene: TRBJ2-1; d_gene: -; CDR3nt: TGTGCCAGCAGTTTTAACCCGAGCTCCTACAATGAGCAGTTCTTC; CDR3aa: CASSFNPSSYNEQFF
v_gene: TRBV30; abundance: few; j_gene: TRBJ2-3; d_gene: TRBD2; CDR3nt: TGTGCCTGGAGTGTAGAATACCTCCTTAGGGGACTAGCGGGACTCACAGATACGCAGTATTTT; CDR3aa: CAWSVEYLLRGLAGLTDTQYF
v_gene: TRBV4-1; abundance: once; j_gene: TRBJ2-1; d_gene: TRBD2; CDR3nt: TGCGCCAGCAGCTCACTAGCGGGGGCTTACTACAATGAGCAGTTCTTC; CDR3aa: CASSSLAGAYYNEQFF
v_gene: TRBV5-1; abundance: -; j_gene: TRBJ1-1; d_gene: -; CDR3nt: TGCGCCAGCAGCTGGGGGCGGGGGGCGCGGAACACTGAAGCTTTCTTT; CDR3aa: CASSWGRGARNTEAFF
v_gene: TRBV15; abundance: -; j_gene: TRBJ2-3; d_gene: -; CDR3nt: TGTGCCACCAACAGGCGGGATGGCACAGATACGCAGTATTTT; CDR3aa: CATNRRDGTDTQYF
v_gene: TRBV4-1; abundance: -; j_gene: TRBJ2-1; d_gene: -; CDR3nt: TGCGCCAGCAGCCCAGGCCCGGCCGGGGTATCCTACAATGAGCAGTTCTTC; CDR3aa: CASSPGPAGVSYNEQFF
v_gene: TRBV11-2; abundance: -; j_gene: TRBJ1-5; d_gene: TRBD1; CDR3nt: TGTGCCAGCAGCTTAGATATGGACAGGGGGCTTCGGGCCCAGCATTTT; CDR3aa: CASSLDMDRGLRAQHF
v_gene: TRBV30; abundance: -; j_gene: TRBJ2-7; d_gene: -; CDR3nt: TGTGCCTGGAGGCGTGGGGGCCTCTACGAGCAGTACTTC; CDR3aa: CAWRRGGLYEQYF
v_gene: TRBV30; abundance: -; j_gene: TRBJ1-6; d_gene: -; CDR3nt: TGTGCCTGGAGTCAGGGGTATAATTCACCCCTCCACTTT; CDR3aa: CAWSQGYNSPLHF
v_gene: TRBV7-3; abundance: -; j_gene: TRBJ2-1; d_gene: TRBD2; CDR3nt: TGTGCCAGCAGCCACGGACTAGCGGGGCACAATGAGCAGTTCTTC; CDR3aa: CASSHGLAGHNEQFF
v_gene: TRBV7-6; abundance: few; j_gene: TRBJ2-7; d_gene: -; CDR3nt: TGTGCCAGCAGCCAAGCGGGCGAGGAGGAGTACTTC; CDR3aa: CASSQAGEEEYF
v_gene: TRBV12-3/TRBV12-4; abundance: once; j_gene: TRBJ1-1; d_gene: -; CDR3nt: TGTGCCAGCAGTCTGGATCGGGCTGAAGCTTTCTTT; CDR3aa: CASSLDRAEAFF
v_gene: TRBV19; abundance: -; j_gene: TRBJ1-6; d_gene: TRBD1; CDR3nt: TGTGCCAGTAGTATTACGGGGACAGGGGTCAGCTCCTATAATTCACCCCTCCACTTT; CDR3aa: CASSITGTGVSSYNSPLHF
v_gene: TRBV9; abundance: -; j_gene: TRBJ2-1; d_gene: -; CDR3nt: TGTGCCAGCAGCTTGAATCAGGGTGTTCTTTACAATGAGCAGTTCTTC; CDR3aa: CASSLNQGVLYNEQFF
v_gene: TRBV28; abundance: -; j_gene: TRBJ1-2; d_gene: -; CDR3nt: TGTGCCAGCGCCAGGGGCGACTATGGCTACACCTTC; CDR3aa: CASARGDYGYTF
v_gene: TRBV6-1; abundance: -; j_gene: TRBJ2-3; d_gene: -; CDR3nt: TGTGCCAGCAGTGAAATTCGGGGGGCCGGCGCAGATACGCAGTATTTT; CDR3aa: CASSEIRGAGADTQYF
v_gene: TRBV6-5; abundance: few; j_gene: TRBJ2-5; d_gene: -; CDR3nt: TGTGCCAGCAGTTACGTCGCGGGGACTGCACAAGAGACCCAGTACTTC; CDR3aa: CASSYVAGTAQETQYF
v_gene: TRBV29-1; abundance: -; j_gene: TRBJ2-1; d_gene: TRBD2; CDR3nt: TGCAGCGTTCTCCTTTTAGCGGGAGCCTACAATGAGCAGTTCTTC; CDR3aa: CSVLLLAGAYNEQFF
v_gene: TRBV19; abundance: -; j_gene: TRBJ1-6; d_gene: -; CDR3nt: TGTGCCAGTAGTACCCAGGCCTGGTTTGATTCACCCCTCCACTTT; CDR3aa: CASSTQAWFDSPLHF
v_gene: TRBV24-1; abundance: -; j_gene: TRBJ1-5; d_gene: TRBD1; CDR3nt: TGTGCCACCAGTGAACATGGGACAGTCAATCAGCCCCAGCATTTT; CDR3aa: CATSEHGTVNQPQHF
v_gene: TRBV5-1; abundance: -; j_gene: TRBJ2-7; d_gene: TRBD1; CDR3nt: TGCGCCAGCAGCTCTGGACAGGGGGCCTACGAGCAGTACTTC; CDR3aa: CASSSGQGAYEQYF
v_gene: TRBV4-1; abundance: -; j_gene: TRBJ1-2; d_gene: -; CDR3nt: TGCGCCAGCAGCCAAGAACACATGAAAAATGGCTACACCTTC; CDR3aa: CASSQEHMKNGYTF
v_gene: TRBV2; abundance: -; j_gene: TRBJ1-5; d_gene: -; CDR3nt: TGTGCCAGCAGTGATTGGTCAGGGCTGCAGCCCCAGCATTTT; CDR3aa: CASSDWSGLQPQHF
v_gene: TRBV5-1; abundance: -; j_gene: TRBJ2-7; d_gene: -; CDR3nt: TGCGCCAGCAGCTTCGGACAGACCTACGAGCAGTACTTC; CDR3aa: CASSFGQTYEQYF
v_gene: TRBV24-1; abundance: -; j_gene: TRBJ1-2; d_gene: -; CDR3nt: TGTGCCACCAGTGATTCGCAGGGTTCAGATGTCCGCCATGGCTACACCTTC; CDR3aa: CATSDSQGSDVRHGYTF
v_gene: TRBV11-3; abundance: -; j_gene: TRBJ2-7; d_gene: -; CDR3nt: TGTGCCAGCAGCTTAGCAGGCTACGAGCAGTACTTC; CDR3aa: CASSLAGYEQYF
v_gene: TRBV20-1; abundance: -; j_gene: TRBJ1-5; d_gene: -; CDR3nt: TGCAGTGCTGGGCGGCAGGGCCCCCAGCATTTT; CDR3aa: CSAGRQGPQHF
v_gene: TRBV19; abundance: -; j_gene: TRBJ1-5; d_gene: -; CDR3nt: TGTGCCAGTAGTCAAGACAGGTTCGAGCAGCCCCAGCATTTT; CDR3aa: CASSQDRFEQPQHF
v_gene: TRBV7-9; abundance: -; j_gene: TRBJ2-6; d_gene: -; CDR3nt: TGTGCCAGCAGCTTAGTGGCAGGGGTGGCTGGGGCCAACGTCCTGACTTTC; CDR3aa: CASSLVAGVAGANVLTF
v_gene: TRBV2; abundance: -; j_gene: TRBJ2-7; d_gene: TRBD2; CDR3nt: TGTGCCAGCAGTAGTAGGGACTACCCGTCCTACGAGCAGTACTTC; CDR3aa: CASSSRDYPSYEQYF
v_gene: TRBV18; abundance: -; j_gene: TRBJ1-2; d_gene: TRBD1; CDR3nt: TGTGCCAGCTCACCACCGGAGACAGGGAACTATGGCTACACCTTC; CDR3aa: CASSPPETGNYGYTF
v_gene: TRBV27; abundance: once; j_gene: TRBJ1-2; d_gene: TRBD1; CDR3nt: TGTGCCAGCAGTCAGGACAGGGCGAATGGCTACACCTTC; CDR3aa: CASSQDRANGYTF
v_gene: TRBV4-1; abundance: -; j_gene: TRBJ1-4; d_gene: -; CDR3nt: TGCGCCAGCAGCCAAGACCGCCGGGAAAAACTGTTTTTT; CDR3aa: CASSQDRREKLFF